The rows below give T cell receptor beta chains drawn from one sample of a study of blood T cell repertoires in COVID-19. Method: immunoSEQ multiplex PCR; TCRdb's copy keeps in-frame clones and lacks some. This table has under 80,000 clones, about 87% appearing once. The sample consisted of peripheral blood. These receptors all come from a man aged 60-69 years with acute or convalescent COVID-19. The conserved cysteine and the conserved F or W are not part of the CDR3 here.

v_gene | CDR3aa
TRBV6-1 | ASSVGGTASYSNQPQH
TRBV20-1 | SASWGGDTQY
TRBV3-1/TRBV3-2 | ASSQSRGEVNGYT
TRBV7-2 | ASSLGGVLYGYT
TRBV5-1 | ASSPEGGQAGYGYT
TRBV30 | AWSSQAPYEQY
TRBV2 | ASSEAGQGGSTGELF
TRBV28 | ASRAGTGGYQPQH
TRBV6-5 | ASSYDRAEQY
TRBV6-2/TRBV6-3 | ASSASGTTTGELF
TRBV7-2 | ASSPAGLTGELF
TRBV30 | AWSSRGEQY
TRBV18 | ASSAYGDYSNQPQH
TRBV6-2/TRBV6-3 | ASSFILTTGHAMNTEAF
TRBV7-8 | ASSSSTGTGRGEKLF
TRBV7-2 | ASSLVEEQY
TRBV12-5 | ASGGARGLTDTQY
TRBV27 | ASSPPRQLRYGYT
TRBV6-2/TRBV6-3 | ASSSHSKNTGELF
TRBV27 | ASSSKTRSPLH
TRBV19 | VSGQGSSTNEKLF
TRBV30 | AQKPAGKSGNTIY
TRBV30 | AWSALAGIYNEQF
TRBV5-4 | ASSVTTGAEGYT
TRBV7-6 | ASSLAQGRMNTEAF
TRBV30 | AWSADRGSEKLF
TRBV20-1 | SARVSYGYT
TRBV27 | ASSRGLAGVIQETQY
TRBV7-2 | ASSYREGSTEAF
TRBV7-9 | ASSRGGAGLAGFNEQF
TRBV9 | ASSASELAGTHEQF
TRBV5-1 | ASSLAPGGETQY
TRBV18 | ASSPGQGFHGYT
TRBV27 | ASSLLGGSTEAF
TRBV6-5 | ASRRTGGDTGELF
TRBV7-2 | ASSPRGGRNEQF
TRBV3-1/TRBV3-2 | ASSQSRRGQGGTIY
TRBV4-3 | ASSQAVGTGEKLF
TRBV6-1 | ASSEEHGNTIY
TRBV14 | ASRPGQGGKLF
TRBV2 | ASRSGTSGGTQY
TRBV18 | ASSLTGTQTSSYNSPLH
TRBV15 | ATSREGTAYTEAF
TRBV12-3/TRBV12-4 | ASSSSGTMEQF
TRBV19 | ASTIGRDQPQH
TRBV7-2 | ASSRSGLYNEQF
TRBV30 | AWGGARGRLPNTGELF